The entry below gives a single T cell receptor beta chain sequence along with its context. As yet, its antigen is unknown. Read sequence stops 3 residues before the CDR3 end, and the germline J gene provides the missing end. These data originate in a study of T cells in women clearing cervical HPV infection. The overall study: Case blood was drawn when the lesion was first found; control blood after infection became undetectable. Findings of the study overall: A classifier using richness and V gene abundances reached an AUC of 0.83.

TCR beta CDR3 amplified by multiplex PCR from approximately 1,100 ng genomic DNA. The protocol was immunoSEQ multiplex PCR, while the TCRdb copy is restricted to in-frame clones and leaves out a portion. This sample's table reports roughly 20,000 clones. HPV was found by MY09/MY11 PCR and dot-blot genotyping. This CDR3 is built from 14 residues. CDR1 LNHDA and CDR2 SQIVND come from the germline V gene (reference sequence). Sequencing used blood buffy coat. This receptor was identified in a woman between 18 and 75 years old with a cervical HPV16 infection that either progressed to CIN3+ or cleared (not recorded which). V and J are TRBV19 and TRBJ1-2; 8 bases match TRBD1. CDR3 sequence reads: CASSTDRVSYDYTF. The sequenced part of the CDR3 DNA is TGTGCCAGTAGTACGGACAGGGTTTCCTACGAC.